This T cell receptor (beta chain) was sequenced in a study of T-cell reconstitution after alpha-beta-depleted transplantation in children. Of note for this clonotype: The antigen is undetermined.

Preparation of the TCRbeta library was carried out with unique molecular identifiers. TCRdb redid the calling of the PCR reads with MiXCR, one entry per CDR3 protein. The sample yields 200,000 to 250,000 distinct CDR3 sequences, more than 20% seen once. Study outcomes and limitations: Once a year had passed after transplant, T-cell counts and diversity came mostly from newly produced T cells. Reportedly, alpha-beta T cells present about two months post-transplant originated from several hundred expanded clones of graft origin. Elevated TCRbeta diversity at day 60 was traced, in some patients, to surviving recipient T cells and thymic progenitors.

Germline assignment: CDR1 SGDLS and CDR2 YYNGEE. The V end was cut by 0 bases, the J end by 0 bases, with 7 bases between. The CDR3 spans 14 residues. The sequences come from PBMCs, mostly from graft donor cells, collected 360 days after TCRalphabeta/CD19-depleted stem cell transplant. This rearrangement joins TRBV9 to TRBJ2-7, with unresolved D. This clonotype originated in a female patient aged 2-10 years who had a stem cell transplant for congenital amegakaryocytic thrombocytopenia, so the T cells may come from the graft donor. The CDR3 DNA reads TGTGCCAGCAGCGTAGGGGCTACCTCCTACGAGCAGTACTTC. Translated: CASSVGATSYEQYF.